This T cell receptor (beta chain) was captured by sequencing in a study of identical twins. The CDR3 sequence is 10 residues long. Germline V gene data show CDR1 as SNHLY and CDR2 as FYNNEI. Between the trimmed V and J ends, which lost 6 bases and 11 bases, there was a span of 9 bases. This clonotype turned up a few times. In TCRdb, the 5' RACE reads were re-called with MiXCR into one record per CDR3 protein. The profile shows about 190,000 distinct CDR3 sequences, 15% to 20% of them singletons. The sample was also reused in another study, on T cells expressing NK-cell markers. This second study says: The CD3+CD56-NKG2C+ fraction of several donors was also led by these clonotypes.

The chain joins TRBV2 to TRBJ2-3; no clear D gene. Sequenced: CD8+ T cells sorted from blood. The sequence was obtained from a woman aged 18-29 years in good health. The CDR3 protein is CASRGLGQYF. The CDR3 DNA sequence: TGTGCCAGCAGAGGATTGGGGCAGTATTTT.